The next 15 T cell receptor beta chains were all read from a single sample in a study of cytomegalovirus exposure and HLA in healthy donors. Primers included in the PCR were 60 Vbeta and 13 Jbeta primers. Assay used: immunoSEQ multiplex PCR; TCRdb lists only in-frame clones, some missing. The sample consists of approximately 160,000 clones, approximately 67% of them appearing once. Sequencing was performed on PBMCs. These receptors were collected from a woman between 18 and 30 years old in good health and CMV-seropositive.

The chain carries TRBV9 and TRBJ2-2; tentative D call: TRBD2 (6 bases). CDR1 is SGDLS and CDR2 is YYNGEE in the germline V gene. The V and J ends lost 3 bases and 5 bases respectively, with 11 bases between them. The CDR3 extends over 14 amino acids. For the CDR3, the DNA is TGTGCCAGCAGCGGGAGGCTAGCGACCGGGGAGCTGTTTTTT. This gives the protein CASSGRLATGELFF. The full variable domain, completed using reference TRBV9 and TRBJ2-2, is DSGVTQTPKHLITATGQRVTLRCSPRSGDLSVYWYQQSLDQGLQFLIQYYNGEERAKGNILERFSAQQFPDLHSELNLSSLELGDSALYFCASSGRLATGELFFGEGSRLTVL.

The rearrangement uses TRBV6-1 and TRBJ1-1; unclear D gene. Germline V CDR1 and CDR2: MNHNS, SASEGT. The CDR3 is 14 amino acids. V dropped 1 base and J dropped 1 base, with 7 bases sitting between them. The CDR3 DNA follows: TGTGCCAGCAGTGAAGGACACCGGAACACTGAAGCTTTCTTT. Protein sequence: CASSEGHRNTEAFF.

The chain combines TRBV6-7 with TRBJ1-6; possibly TRBD1 for D (5 bases). TRBV6-7 is assigned to the ORF class and has an uncertain function. V lost 6 bases and J 2 bases, leaving 8 bases between the germline ends. The CDR3 has 14 residues. For the CDR3, the DNA is TGTGCCAGCAGGTCCAGGGCCTATAATTCACCCCTCCACTTT. Translating gives CASRSRAYNSPLHF.

The V call is TRBV14, the J call TRBJ2-7; D is possibly TRBD2 (7 bases). Trimming shortened V by 4 bases and J by 6 bases, and 10 bases separated the two germline ends. The CDR3 spans 12 residues. Germline assignment: CDR1 SGHDN and CDR2 FVKESK. CDR3 sequence: CASSLRGAEQYF. The CDR3, as DNA: TGTGCCAGCAGCCTCCGGGGGGCCGAGCAGTACTTC.

The V gene is TRBV9, the J gene TRBJ2-7; possible D gene TRBD1, 8 bases. Germline CDR1 reads SGDLS; CDR2 reads YYNGEE. The CDR3 has 15 residues. V shed 2 bases and J shed 9 bases, with 21 bases lying between them. For the CDR3, the DNA is TGTGCCAGCAGCGTTACTACAGGACAGGGAGGGAGGCAGTACTTC. It translates to CASSVTTGQGGRQYF.

The rearrangement links TRBV4-3 to TRBJ2-3, with 13 bases aligning to TRBD2. The length of the CDR3 is 17 residues. CDR1 is LGHNA, CDR2 YSLEER, per germline. V lost 2 bases to trimming and J lost 4 bases; unmatched junction nucleotides: 6. The CDR3 here is CASSQKTSGGQPDTQYF. CDR3 sequence (DNA): TGCGCCAGCAGCCAAAAGACTAGCGGGGGGCAACCAGATACGCAGTATTTT.

The chain's CDR3 is CASSLTRGQLYEQYF. The CDR3 bases are TGTGCCAGCAGTTTAACTCGCGGACAACTCTACGAGCAGTACTTC. The chain joins TRBV27 to TRBJ2-7; TRBD1 is a possible D gene (5 bases). V gave up 2 bases and J gave up 3 bases, with 14 bases separating them. This CDR3 has 15 residues. Germline loops: CDR1 MNHEY, CDR2 SMNVEV (reference sequence).

This clone is a singleton in its sample. The V call is TRBV30, the J call TRBJ1-5, with D unresolved. V was clipped by 2 bases and J by 0 bases, with 8 bases between them. Germline CDR1 reads GTSNPN; CDR2 reads SVGIG (reference sequence). The length of the CDR3 is 14 residues. CDR3 amino acids: CAWSRGGSNQPQHF. CDR3 nucleotide sequence: TGTGCCTGGAGTCGGGGAGGTAGCAATCAGCCCCAGCATTTT.

This clone was found once. The J gene is TRBJ2-1, the V gene TRBV19; D is undetermined. This CDR3 contains 15 residues. V was cut by 3 bases and J by 0 bases, with 9 bases left in between. Germline V gene sequence: CDR1 LNHDA, CDR2 SQIVND (reference sequence). CDR3 amino acids: CASSINGFSYNEQFF. CDR3 bases: TGTGCCAGTAGTATCAACGGGTTCTCCTACAATGAGCAGTTCTTC.

Turning to this clone: Other DNA sequences of this sample code for an identical CDR3. The chain recombines TRBV6-1 with TRBJ2-7; D unclear. Trimming shortened V by 3 bases and J by 3 bases, and 3 bases separated the two germline ends. There are 11 residues in the CDR3. CDR1 and CDR2 from the germline V gene are MNHNS and SASEGT. This CDR3 is CASSDRYEQYF. CDR3 DNA: TGTGCCAGCAGTGACCGCTACGAGCAGTACTTC.

In its sample, this clone was seen once. This chain connects TRBV19 to TRBJ1-1; D may be TRBD1 (5 bases). Trimming removed 6 bases at V and 3 bases at J, with 14 bases between. The germline V gene encodes CDR1 LNHDA and CDR2 SQIVND (reference sequence). This CDR3 contains 14 residues. This chain's CDR3 is CASSLVTGDTEAFF. CDR3 DNA: TGTGCCAGTAGCCTTGTAACAGGCGACACTGAAGCTTTCTTT.

The gene calls are TRBV6-5 and TRBJ2-6; D remains unclear. Germline values: CDR1 MNHEY, CDR2 SVGAGI. The CDR3 covers 13 residues. With 9 bases removed from V and 0 bases from J, the gap between germline ends came to 6 bases. DNA of the CDR3: TGTGCCAGTGGCCGCTCTGGGGCCAACGTCCTGACTTTC. This gives the protein CASGRSGANVLTF.

This chain links TRBV28 with TRBJ2-7; TRBD1 is a possible D gene (5 bases). The V and J ends lost 2 bases and 7 bases respectively, with 12 bases between them. Germline V CDR1 and CDR2: MDHEN, SYDVKM. The CDR3 extends over 13 amino acids. The CDR3 bases are TGTGCCAGCAGTTTAGGTCGAACAGGTGAGCAGTACTTC. Residues: CASSLGRTGEQYF.

DNA for the CDR3: TGCGCCAGCAGCTTGCTGGACAGGGGGATGGCGGGAAACACCGGGGAGCTGTTTTTT. Protein product: CASSLLDRGMAGNTGELFF. J is TRBJ2-2 and V is TRBV5-1; 10 bases are a match to TRBD1. From germline, CDR1 is SGHRS and CDR2 YFSETQ. J gave up 2 bases and V 1 base, and 11 bases lay outside the gene matches. This CDR3 comprises 19 residues.

The rearrangement uses TRBV18 and TRBJ2-5, with D possibly matching TRBD1 (5 bases). This CDR3 has 13 amino acids. V shed 2 bases and J shed 2 bases, with 6 bases lying between them. Germline values: CDR1 KGHSH, CDR2 LQKENI. CDR3: CASSPDRQETQYF. CDR3 DNA sequence: TGTGCCAGCTCACCAGACAGACAAGAGACCCAGTACTTC.